This T cell receptor beta chain came from a study of vaccination effects on CD4 cells after COVID-19. This clone showed up just once. Its antigen is as yet unknown. The CDR3 runs 12 residues. Deletions cut 2 bases from V and 3 bases from J, with 4 bases between. Germline loops: CDR1 MNHEY, CDR2 SVGAGI. Here immunoSEQ multiplex PCR was the method, and the copy in TCRdb shows in-frame clones only, minus some. The sample has tens of thousands of clones, more than 65% seen once; the top ten hold 3% to 4%. The culture ran for approximately 10 days before CD4+ T cells were isolated. The person had a PCR-confirmed SARS-CoV-2 infection during March to December 2020. The vaccine given was either BNT162b2 or mRNA-1273, in two doses.

The rearrangement joins TRBV6-5 to TRBJ2-5; D is undetermined. The source is a human donor who had a prior SARS-CoV-2 infection. The sequenced sample was CD4+ T cells from PBMCs cultured without peptide, obtained after COVID-19 vaccination. The CDR3 DNA sequence: TGTGCCAGCAGTTACACCGAAGAGACCCAGTACTTC. Amino acids: CASSYTEETQYF.